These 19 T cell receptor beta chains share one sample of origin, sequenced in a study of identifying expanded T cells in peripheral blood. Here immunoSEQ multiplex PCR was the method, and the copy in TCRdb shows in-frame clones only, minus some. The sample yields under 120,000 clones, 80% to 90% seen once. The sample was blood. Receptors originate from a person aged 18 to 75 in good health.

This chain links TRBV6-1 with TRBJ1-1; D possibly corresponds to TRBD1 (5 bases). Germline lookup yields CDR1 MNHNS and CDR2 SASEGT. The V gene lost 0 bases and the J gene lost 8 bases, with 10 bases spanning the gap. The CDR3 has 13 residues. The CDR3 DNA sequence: TGTGCCAGCAGTGAAGCGCTTCGGGGGGAAGCTTTCTTT. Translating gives CASSEALRGEAFF.

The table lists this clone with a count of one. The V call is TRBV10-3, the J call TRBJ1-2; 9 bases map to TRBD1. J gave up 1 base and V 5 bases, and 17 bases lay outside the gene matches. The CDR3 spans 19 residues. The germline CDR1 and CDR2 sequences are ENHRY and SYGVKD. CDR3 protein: CAISSPGTGKEGINYGYTF. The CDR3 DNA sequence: TGTGCCATCAGTTCCCCCGGGACAGGGAAAGAAGGTATTAACTATGGCTACACCTTC.

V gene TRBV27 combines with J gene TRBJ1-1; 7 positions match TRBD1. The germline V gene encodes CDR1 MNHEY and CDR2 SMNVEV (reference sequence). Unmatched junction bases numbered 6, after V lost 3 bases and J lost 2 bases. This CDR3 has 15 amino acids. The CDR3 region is CASSFQRGRNTEAFF. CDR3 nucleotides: TGTGCCAGCAGTTTCCAGAGGGGGCGCAACACTGAAGCTTTCTTT.

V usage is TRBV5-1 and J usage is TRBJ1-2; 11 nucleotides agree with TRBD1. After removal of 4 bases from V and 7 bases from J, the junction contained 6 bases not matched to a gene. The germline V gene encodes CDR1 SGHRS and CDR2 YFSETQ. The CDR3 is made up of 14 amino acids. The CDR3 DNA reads TGCGCCAGCAGCGCCGGACAGGGGGCTGCTGGCTACACCTTC. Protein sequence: CASSAGQGAAGYTF.

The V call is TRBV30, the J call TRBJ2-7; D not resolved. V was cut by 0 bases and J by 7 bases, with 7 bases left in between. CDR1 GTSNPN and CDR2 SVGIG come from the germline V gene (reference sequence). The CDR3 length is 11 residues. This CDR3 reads CAWSVSEEQYF. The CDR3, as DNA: TGTGCCTGGAGTGTATCGGAGGAGCAGTACTTC.

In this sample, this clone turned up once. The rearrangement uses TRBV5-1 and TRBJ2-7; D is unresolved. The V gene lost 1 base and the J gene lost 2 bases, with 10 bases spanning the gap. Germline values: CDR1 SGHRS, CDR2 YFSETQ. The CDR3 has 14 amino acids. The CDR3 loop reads CASSLLPGPYEQYF. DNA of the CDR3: TGCGCCAGCAGCTTGTTACCCGGCCCCTACGAGCAGTACTTC.

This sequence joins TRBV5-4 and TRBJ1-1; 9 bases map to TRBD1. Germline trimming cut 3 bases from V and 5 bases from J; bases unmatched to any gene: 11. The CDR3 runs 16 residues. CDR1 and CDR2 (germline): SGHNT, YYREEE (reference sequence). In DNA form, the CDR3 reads TGTGCCAGCAGCTCATCCGGGACAGGGCTGGTAACTGAAGCTTTCTTT. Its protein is CASSSSGTGLVTEAFF. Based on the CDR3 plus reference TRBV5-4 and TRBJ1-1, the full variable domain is ETGVTQSPTHLIKTRGQQVTLRCSSQSGHNTVSWYQQALGQGPQFIFQYYREEENGRGNFPPRFSGLQFPNYSSELNVNALELDDSALYLCASSSSGTGLVTEAFFGQGTRLTVV.

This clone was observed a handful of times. For the CDR3, the DNA is TGCAGCGCCATGGTGAAGACTAGCGGGGTGTTAAATGAGCAGTTCTTC. The encoded protein is CSAMVKTSGVLNEQFF. The V call is TRBV29-1, the J call TRBJ2-1; 11 nucleotides align to TRBD2. Trimming took 7 bases from V and 7 from J; bases not matched to a gene: 15. CDR1 is SQVTM and CDR2 is ANQGSEA in the germline V gene. The CDR3 consists of 16 residues.

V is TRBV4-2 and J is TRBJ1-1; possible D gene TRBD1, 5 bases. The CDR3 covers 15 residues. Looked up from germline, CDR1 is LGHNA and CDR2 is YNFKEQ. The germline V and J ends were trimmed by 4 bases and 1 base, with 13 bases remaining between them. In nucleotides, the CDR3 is TGTGCCAGCAGCCCCCGACAGAGTCCGAACACTGAAGCTTTCTTT. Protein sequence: CASSPRQSPNTEAFF.

This CDR3 reads CASSLTLNTEAFF. DNA for the CDR3: TGTGCCAGCAGCTTAACGCTGAACACTGAAGCTTTCTTT. The rearrangement links TRBV11-2 to TRBJ1-1, with D uncertain. Per germline, CDR1 SGHAT and CDR2 FQNNGV. Trimming stripped 2 bases from V and 0 bases from J, with 4 bases between. CDR3 length equals 13 residues.

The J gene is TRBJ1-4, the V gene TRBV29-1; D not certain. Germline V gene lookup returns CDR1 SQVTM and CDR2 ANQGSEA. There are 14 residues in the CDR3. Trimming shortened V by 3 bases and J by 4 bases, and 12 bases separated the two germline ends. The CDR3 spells CSVEAPIGNEKLFF. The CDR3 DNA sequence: TGCAGCGTTGAGGCTCCGATTGGTAATGAAAAACTGTTTTTT.

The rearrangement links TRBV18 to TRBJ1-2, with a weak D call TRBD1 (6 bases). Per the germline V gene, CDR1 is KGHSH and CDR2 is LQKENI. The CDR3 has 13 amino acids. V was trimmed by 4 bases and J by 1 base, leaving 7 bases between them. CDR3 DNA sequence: TGTGCCAGCTCACTACAGGGTAACTATGGCTACACCTTC. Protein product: CASSLQGNYGYTF.

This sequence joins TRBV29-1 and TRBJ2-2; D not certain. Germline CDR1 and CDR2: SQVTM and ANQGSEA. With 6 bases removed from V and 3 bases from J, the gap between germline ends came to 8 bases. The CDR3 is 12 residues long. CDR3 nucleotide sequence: TGCAGCGTGCTGCTTTACACCGGGGAGCTGTTTTTT. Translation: CSVLLYTGELFF.

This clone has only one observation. The CDR3 sequence: CASARMSQETQYF. In nucleotides, the CDR3 is TGTGCCAGTGCACGCATGAGCCAAGAGACCCAGTACTTC. V usage is TRBV19 and J usage is TRBJ2-5; D is undetermined. CDR3 length: 13 amino acids. Trimming took off 8 bases at V and 1 base at J, with 11 bases between the two ends. Germline CDR1 LNHDA, CDR2 SQIVND (reference sequence).

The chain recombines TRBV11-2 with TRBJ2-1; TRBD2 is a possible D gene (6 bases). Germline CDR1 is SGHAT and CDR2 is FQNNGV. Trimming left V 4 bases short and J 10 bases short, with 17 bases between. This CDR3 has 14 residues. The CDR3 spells CASSSRLGGAEQFF. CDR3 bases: TGTGCCAGCAGCTCAAGACTAGGCGGCGCGGAGCAGTTCTTC.

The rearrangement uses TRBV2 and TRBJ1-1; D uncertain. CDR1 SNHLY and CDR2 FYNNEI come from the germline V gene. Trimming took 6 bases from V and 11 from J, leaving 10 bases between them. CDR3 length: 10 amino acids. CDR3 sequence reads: CASRILGAFF. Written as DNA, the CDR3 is TGTGCCAGCAGGATACTCGGGGCTTTCTTT.

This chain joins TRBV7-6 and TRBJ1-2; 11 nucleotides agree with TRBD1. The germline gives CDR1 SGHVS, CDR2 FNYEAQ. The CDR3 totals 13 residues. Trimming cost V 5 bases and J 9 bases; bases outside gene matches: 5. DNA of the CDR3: TGTGCCAGCAGCCCTGGACAGGGGGCGAGCTACACCTTC. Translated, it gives CASSPGQGASYTF.

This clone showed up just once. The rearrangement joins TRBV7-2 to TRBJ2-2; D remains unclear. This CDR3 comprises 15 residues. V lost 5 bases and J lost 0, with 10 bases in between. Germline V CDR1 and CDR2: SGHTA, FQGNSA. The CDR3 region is CASSPAPANTGELFF. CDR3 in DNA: TGTGCCAGCAGCCCCGCGCCAGCGAACACCGGGGAGCTGTTTTTT.

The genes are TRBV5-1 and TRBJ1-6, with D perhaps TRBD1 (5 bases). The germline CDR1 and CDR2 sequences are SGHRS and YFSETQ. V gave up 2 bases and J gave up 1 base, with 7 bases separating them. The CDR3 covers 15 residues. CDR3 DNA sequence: TGCGCCAGCAGCTTAGGGGTGTCCTATAATTCACCCCTCCACTTT. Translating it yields CASSLGVSYNSPLHF.